This section outlines one T cell receptor beta chain sequence together with its context. Its matching antigen is unknown. The data stem from a study of OX40 agonist ivuxolimab in advanced cancers. Repertoires were generated with immunoSEQ multiplex PCR, while TCRdb's copy carries only in-frame clones and drops some. This table holds 95,000 to 100,000 clones, approximately 93% found once. Study-level results: The study found that CD8+ T cells averaged more expanded clones than CD4+.

Trimming left V 1 base short and J 3 bases short, with 18 bases between. This CDR3 contains 18 residues. CDR1 is MGHRA and CDR2 is YSYEKL in the germline V gene. This clonotype was obtained from an adult with an advanced solid tumor such as melanoma, head and neck, liver or kidney cancer. The chain employs TRBV4-1 and TRBJ1-4, with a possible D match to TRBD1 (6 bases). The specimen was CD4+ or CD8+ T cells sorted from blood, collected in a trial of the OX40 agonist ivuxolimab. CDR3 nucleotides: TGCGCCAGCAGCCAAGCTCCGGGACACGGGAGGGCTAATGAAAAACTGTTTTTT. It encodes CASSQAPGHGRANEKLFF.